This T cell receptor (beta chain) comes out of a study of T cells in Graves' hyperthyroidism and ophthalmopathy. The source material, RNA transcripts, was used to amplify TCR beta CDR3 regions. Primed by the HTBI set, a first-round RT-PCR was run on the TCR CDR3. Using its own MiXCR run on the multiplex PCR reads, TCRdb lists one record per CDR3 protein. The profile shows some 570,000 distinct CDR3 sequences, roughly 18% of them singletons. With 8 bases removed from V and 3 bases from J, the gap between germline ends came to 20 bases. The CDR3 runs 14 residues. Per germline, CDR1 GTSNPN and CDR2 SVGIG (reference sequence). This clonotype was counted many times.

The source material was blood. The sequence was obtained from a woman younger than 35 with Graves' ophthalmopathy. The chain uses TRBV30 and TRBJ2-7; D is unresolved. The CDR3 DNA reads TGTGCCCCCAAGGACCCGGCGGAGCACTACGAGCAGTACTTC. Its protein product is CAPKDPAEHYEQYF.